The entry below gives a single T cell receptor beta chain sequence along with its context. The antigen remains unidentified. V was cut by 2 bases and J by 1 base, with 9 bases left in between. The CDR3 extends over 15 amino acids. CDR1 is SGHAT and CDR2 is FQNNGV in the germline V gene. The data belong to a study of T cell repertoires in cytomegalovirus infection. Overall study context: Both recently identified HLA-C-restricted and well-studied HLA-B-restricted CMV epitopes were used in the study. Public TCR beta signatures indicated both CMV infection and matching HLA type. The study's findings and limits: Carriage of CMV together with the relevant HLA was identifiable through cumulative public TCR beta family frequency. Within the response measured ex vivo, HLA-C-restricted CMV-specific TCR beta clonotypes were dominant.

From the reads, TCRdb called clonotypes with MiXCR, one entry per CDR3 protein. The repertoire holds some 590,000 distinct CDR3 sequences, with just under 40% as singletons. This specimen consisted of cultured PBMCs, obtained from culture after CMV antigen stimulation. The source of this sequence is a human donor in good health (CMV status not recorded). Some clones in this sample may be carry-over from other donors' samples. J is TRBJ2-1 and V is TRBV11-2, with D hard to call. The CDR3 loop is CASSLNPVSYNEQFF. CDR3 in DNA: TGTGCCAGCAGCTTAAATCCAGTTTCCTACAATGAGCAGTTCTTC.